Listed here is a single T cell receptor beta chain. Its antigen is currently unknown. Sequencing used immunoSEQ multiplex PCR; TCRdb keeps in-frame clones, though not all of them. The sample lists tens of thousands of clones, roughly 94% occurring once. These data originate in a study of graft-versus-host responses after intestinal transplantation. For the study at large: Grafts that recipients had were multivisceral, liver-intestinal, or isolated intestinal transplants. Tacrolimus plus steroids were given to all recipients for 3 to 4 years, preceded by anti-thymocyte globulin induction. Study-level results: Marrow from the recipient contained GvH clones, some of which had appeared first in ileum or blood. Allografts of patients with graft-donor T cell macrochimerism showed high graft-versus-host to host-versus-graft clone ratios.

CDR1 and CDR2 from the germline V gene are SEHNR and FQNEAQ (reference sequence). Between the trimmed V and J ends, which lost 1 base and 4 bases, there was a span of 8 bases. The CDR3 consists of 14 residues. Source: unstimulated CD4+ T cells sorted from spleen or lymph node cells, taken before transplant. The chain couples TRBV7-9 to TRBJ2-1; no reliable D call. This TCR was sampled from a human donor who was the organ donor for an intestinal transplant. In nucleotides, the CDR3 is TGTGCCAGCAGCTTAGGCGGCCAATACAATGAGCAGTTCTTC. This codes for CASSLGGQYNEQFF.